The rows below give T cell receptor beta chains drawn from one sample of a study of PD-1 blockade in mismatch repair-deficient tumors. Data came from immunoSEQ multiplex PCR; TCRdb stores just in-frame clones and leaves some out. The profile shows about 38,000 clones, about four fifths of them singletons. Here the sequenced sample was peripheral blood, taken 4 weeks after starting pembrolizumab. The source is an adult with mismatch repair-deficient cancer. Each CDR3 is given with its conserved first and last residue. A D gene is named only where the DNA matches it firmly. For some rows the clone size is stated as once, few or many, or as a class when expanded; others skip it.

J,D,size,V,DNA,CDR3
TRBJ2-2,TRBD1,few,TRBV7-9,TGTGCCAGCAGCTTAGCGCTTCAGGGGGCTGGCACCGGGGAGCTGTTTTTT,CASSLALQGAGTGELFF
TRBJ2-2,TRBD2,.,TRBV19,TGTGCCAGTAGTGACCCCCGTAGCGGGAGGGAGAACACCGGGGAGCTGTTTTTT,CASSDPRSGRENTGELFF
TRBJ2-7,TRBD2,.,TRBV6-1,TGTGCCAGCAGGGGACTAGCGGCTATCTACGAGCAGTACTTC,CASRGLAAIYEQYF
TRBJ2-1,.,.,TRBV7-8,TGTGCCAGCAGCCCTCCTAGGCGGGATGAGCAGTTCTTC,CASSPPRRDEQFF
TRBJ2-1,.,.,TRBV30,TGTGCCTGGAATCGGGGCAGCTCCTACAATGAGCAGTTCTTC,CAWNRGSSYNEQFF
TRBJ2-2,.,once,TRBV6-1,TGTGCCAGCAGTGAAGAGGGGACACCAGGGAACACCGGGGAGCTGTTTTTT,CASSEEGTPGNTGELFF
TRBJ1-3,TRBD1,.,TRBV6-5,TGTGCCAGCAGTCTTACAGGGGGCCTCGGAAACACCATATATTTT,CASSLTGGLGNTIYF
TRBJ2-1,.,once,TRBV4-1,TGCGCCAGCAGCCAAGATTTGGGCTACAATGAGCAGTTCTTC,CASSQDLGYNEQFF
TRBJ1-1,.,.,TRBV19,TGTGCCAGTAGTATATTCGCTAGGCACACTGAAGCTTTCTTT,CASSIFARHTEAFF
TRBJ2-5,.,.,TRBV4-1,TGCGCCAGCAGCCAATCGGCGGGCCAAGAGACCCAGTACTTC,CASSQSAGQETQYF
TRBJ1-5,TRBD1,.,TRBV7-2,TGTGCCAGTTCCAGGGGGCGAGGCAATCAGCCCCAGCATTTT,CASSRGRGNQPQHF
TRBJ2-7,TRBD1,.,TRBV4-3,TGCGCCAGCAGCCAAACAGGGGCGGACGAGCAGTACTTC,CASSQTGADEQYF
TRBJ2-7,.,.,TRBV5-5,TGTGCCAGCAGCTTGGGGGCTCCTTCCTTCCACGAGCAGTACTTC,CASSLGAPSFHEQYF
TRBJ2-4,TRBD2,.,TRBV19,TGTGCCAGTAGTCCCGGGGGGATCATTCAGTACTTC,CASSPGGIIQYF
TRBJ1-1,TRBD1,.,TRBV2,TGTGCCATTTCGACAGGGGGGTTTACTGAAGCTTTCTTT,CAISTGGFTEAFF
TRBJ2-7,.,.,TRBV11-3,TGTGCCAGCAGCTTAGACCCTAGCCCCCTGAGGGCCTACGAGCAGTACTTC,CASSLDPSPLRAYEQYF
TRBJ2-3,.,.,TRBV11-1,TGTGCCAGCAGCGAGGAAACAGATACGCAGTATTTT,CASSEETDTQYF
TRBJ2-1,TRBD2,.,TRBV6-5,TGTGCCAGCAGTCCCGGGGGGACTAGCGGCAATGAGCAGTTCTTC,CASSPGGTSGNEQFF
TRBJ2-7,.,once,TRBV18,TGTGCCAGCTCACCAATAAGGGGGGAAGGGCAGTACTTC,CASSPIRGEGQYF
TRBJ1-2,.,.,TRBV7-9,TGTGCCAGCAGCTTACCAGGCAGTGGCTACACCTTC,CASSLPGSGYTF
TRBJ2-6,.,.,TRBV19,TGTGCCAGTAGGTCTGGGGCCAACGTCCTGACTTTC,CASRSGANVLTF
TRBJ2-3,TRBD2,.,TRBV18,TGTGCCAGCTCACCTGGGCTAGCGGGACGAGGCACAGATACGCAGTATTTT,CASSPGLAGRGTDTQYF
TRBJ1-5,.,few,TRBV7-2,TGTGCCAGCAGCTTAACCACCAATCAGCCCCAGCATTTT,CASSLTTNQPQHF